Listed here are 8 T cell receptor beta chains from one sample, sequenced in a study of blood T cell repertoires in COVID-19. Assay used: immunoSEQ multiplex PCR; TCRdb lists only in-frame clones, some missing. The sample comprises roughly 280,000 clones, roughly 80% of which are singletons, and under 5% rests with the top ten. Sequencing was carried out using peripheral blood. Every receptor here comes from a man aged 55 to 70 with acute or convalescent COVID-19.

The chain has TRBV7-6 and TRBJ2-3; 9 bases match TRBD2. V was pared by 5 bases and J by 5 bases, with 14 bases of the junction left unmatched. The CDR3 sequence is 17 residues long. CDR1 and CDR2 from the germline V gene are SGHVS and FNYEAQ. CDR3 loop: CASSPGLAKGLGDTQYF. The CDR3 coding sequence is TGTGCCAGCAGCCCTGGACTAGCGAAGGGGCTAGGAGATACGCAGTATTTT.

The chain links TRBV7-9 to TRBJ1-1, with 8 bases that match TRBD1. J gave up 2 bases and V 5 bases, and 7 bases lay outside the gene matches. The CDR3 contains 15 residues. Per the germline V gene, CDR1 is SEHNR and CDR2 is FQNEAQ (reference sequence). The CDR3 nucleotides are TGTGCCAGCAGCGGACAGGGTAAAGAAAACACTGAAGCTTTCTTT. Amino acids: CASSGQGKENTEAFF.

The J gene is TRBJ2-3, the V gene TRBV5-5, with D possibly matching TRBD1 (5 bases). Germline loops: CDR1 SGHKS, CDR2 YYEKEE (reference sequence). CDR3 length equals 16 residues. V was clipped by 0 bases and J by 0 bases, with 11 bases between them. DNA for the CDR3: TGTGCCAGCAGCTTGGATGCCAGGGCTAGCACAGATACGCAGTATTTT. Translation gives CASSLDARASTDTQYF.

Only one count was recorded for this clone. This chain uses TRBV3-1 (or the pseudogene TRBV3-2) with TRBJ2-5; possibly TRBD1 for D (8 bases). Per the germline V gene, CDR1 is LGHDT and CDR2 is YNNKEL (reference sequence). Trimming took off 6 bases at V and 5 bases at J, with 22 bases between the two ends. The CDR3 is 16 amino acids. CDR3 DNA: TGTGCCAGCAGAGACAACAGGGGGGGGGCCCGGGAGACCCAGTACTTC. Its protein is CASRDNRGGARETQYF.

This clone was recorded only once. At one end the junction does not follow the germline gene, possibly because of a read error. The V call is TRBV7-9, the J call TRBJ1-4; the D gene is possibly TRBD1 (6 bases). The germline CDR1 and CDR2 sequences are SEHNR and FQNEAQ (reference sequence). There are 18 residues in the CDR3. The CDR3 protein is CASSPRGGGTVPNEKLFF. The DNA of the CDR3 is TGTGCCAGCAGCCCCCGAGGGGGGGGGACGGTTCCTAACGAAAAACTGTTTTTT. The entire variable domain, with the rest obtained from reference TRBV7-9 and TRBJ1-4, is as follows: DTGVSQNPRHKITKRGQNVTFRCDPISEHNRLYWYRQTLGQGPEFLTYFQNEAQLEKSRLLSDRFSAERPKGSFSTLEIQRTEQGDSAMYLCASSPRGGGTVPNEKLFFGSGTQLSVL.

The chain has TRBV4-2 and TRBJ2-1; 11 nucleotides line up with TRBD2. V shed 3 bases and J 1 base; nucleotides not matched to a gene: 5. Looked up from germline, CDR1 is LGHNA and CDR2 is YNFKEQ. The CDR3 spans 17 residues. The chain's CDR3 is CASSQTSGVVSYNEQFF. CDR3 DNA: TGTGCCAGCAGCCAGACTAGCGGGGTAGTTTCCTACAATGAGCAGTTCTTC.

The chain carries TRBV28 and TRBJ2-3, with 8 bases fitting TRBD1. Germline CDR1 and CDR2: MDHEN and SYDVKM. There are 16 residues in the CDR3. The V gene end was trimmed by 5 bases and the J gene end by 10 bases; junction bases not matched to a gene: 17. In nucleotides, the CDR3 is TGTGCCAGCAGTGGGGACAGGACCAGAGTGGTGGGAGCGCAGTATTTT. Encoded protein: CASSGDRTRVVGAQYF. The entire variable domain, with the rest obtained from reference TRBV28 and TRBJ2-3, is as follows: DVKVTQSSRYLVKRTGEKVFLECVQDMDHENMFWYRQDPGLGLRLIYFSYDVKMKEKGDIPEGYSVSREKKERFSLILESASTNQTSMYLCASSGDRTRVVGAQYFGPGTRLTVL.

The CDR3 reads CASSHPLSSGNTIYF. DNA of the CDR3: TGTGCCAGCAGTCACCCACTGAGCTCTGGAAACACCATATATTTT. This chain joins TRBV6-6 and TRBJ1-3; the D is unclear. The CDR3 runs 15 residues. Germline V gives CDR1 MNHNY, CDR2 SVGAGI (reference sequence). V was pared by 5 bases and J by 0 bases, with 11 bases between.